These T cell receptor beta chains were read from a single sample in a study of cytomegalovirus exposure and HLA in healthy donors. The data were produced by immunoSEQ multiplex PCR, yet TCRdb's version contains in-frame clones alone and is incomplete. The sample yields 85,000 to 100,000 clones, approximately 75% seen once. Sequencing was done on a sample of PBMCs. These receptor sequences come from a woman aged 40 to 49 in good health and CMV-seronegative. Both conserved end residues are part of each CDR3. Fields, in order: J gene, clone size, V gene, D gene, CDR3 protein, CDR3 DNA. The D gene is left open where the match is weak. Not all rows give a size; the values are once, few, many and, for expanded clones, a class.

TRBJ1-6 | few | TRBV4-3 | NA | CASSHPEGSSPLHF | TGCGCCAGCAGCCACCCTGAGGGCTCTTCACCCCTCCACTTT
TRBJ2-7 | NA | TRBV30 | TRBD2 | CAWSSGGLSTAEQYF | TGTGCCTGGTCTAGCGGGGGGCTCTCCACCGCCGAGCAGTACTTC
TRBJ1-2 | NA | TRBV5-4 | TRBD1 | CASSPGQGAITTYGYTF | TGTGCCAGCAGCCCCGGACAGGGGGCAATTACGACCTATGGCTACACCTTC
TRBJ2-3 | NA | TRBV14 | TRBD2 | CASSLRGDLSADTQYF | TGTGCCAGCAGCCTCCGGGGGGATCTGAGCGCAGATACGCAGTATTTT
TRBJ2-3 | few | TRBV14 | TRBD1 | CASSQTGGAEDTDTQYF | TGTGCCAGCAGCCAGACAGGGGGGGCGGAAGACACAGATACGCAGTATTTT
TRBJ2-7 | few | TRBV21-1 | NA | CASSKDPRTGAYEQYF | TGTGCCAGCAGCAAAGATCCCCGGACAGGGGCTTACGAGCAGTACTTC
TRBJ2-5 | NA | TRBV7-7 | NA | CASSLESSVEETQYF | TGTGCTAGCAGCTTAGAGTCCAGCGTAGAAGAGACCCAGTACTTC
TRBJ2-3 | NA | TRBV27 | NA | CASSYQDNTDTQYF | TGTGCCAGCAGTTACCAAGACAACACAGATACGCAGTATTTT
TRBJ1-1 | few | TRBV7-2 | NA | CASSLKLGHTEAFF | TGTGCCAGCAGCTTAAAGTTGGGCCACACTGAAGCTTTCTTT
TRBJ2-1 | NA | TRBV12-5 | NA | CASGLVLGEQFF | TGTGCTAGTGGTTTGGTACTCGGTGAGCAGTTCTTC
TRBJ2-3 | NA | TRBV5-1 | TRBD1 | CASRGGQGNADTQYF | TGCGCCAGCAGGGGTGGACAGGGGAACGCAGATACGCAGTATTTT
TRBJ2-5 | NA | TRBV10-3 | TRBD2 | CATASGGRYQETQYF | TGTGCCACCGCGAGCGGGGGGAGATATCAAGAGACCCAGTACTTC
TRBJ1-1 | few | TRBV29-1 | NA | CSVGAGRTEAFF | TGCAGCGTTGGAGCAGGGCGGACTGAAGCTTTCTTT
TRBJ2-3 | NA | TRBV5-1 | TRBD1 | CASSFTGAPGTDTQYF | TGCGCCAGCAGCTTTACAGGGGCCCCGGGCACAGATACGCAGTATTTT
TRBJ1-6 | few | TRBV10-2 | NA | CASRATGSGSPLHF | TGCGCCAGCAGAGCTACAGGGTCCGGTTCACCCCTCCACTTT
TRBJ2-7 | few | TRBV6-1 | TRBD1 | CASSEDDRGYEQYF | TGTGCCAGCAGTGAAGATGACAGGGGATACGAGCAGTACTTC
TRBJ1-1 | few | TRBV6-5 | NA | CASFRAGEAFF | TGTGCCAGCTTCAGGGCTGGGGAAGCTTTCTTT
TRBJ2-7 | NA | TRBV6-6 | NA | CASSYSGVTSYEQYF | TGTGCCAGCAGTTACTCGGGAGTTACTTCCTACGAGCAGTACTTC
TRBJ2-3 | NA | TRBV28 | TRBD2 | CASSSRLAGGPTDTQYF | TGTGCCAGCAGTTCCAGACTAGCGGGGGGGCCCACAGATACGCAGTATTTT
TRBJ1-1 | NA | TRBV4-3 | NA | CASSHFTGQNTEAFF | TGCGCCAGCAGCCATTTTACAGGCCAGAACACTGAAGCTTTCTTT
TRBJ1-1 | NA | TRBV30 | NA | CAWSQGGWITEAFF | TGTGCCTGGAGCCAAGGAGGCTGGATCACTGAAGCTTTCTTT
TRBJ1-3 | NA | TRBV25-1 | NA | CASSETASGNTIYF | TGTGCCAGCAGTGAAACAGCCTCTGGAAACACCATATATTTT
TRBJ1-1 | few | TRBV7-6 | NA | CASSPQMNTEAFF | TGTGCCAGCAGCCCACAAATGAACACTGAAGCTTTCTTT
TRBJ2-4 | NA | TRBV5-1 | TRBD1 | CASSSTGTKNIQYF | TGCGCCAGCAGCTCGACAGGGACCAAAAACATTCAGTACTTC
TRBJ2-5 | NA | TRBV6-8 | TRBD2 | CASTWVAGGQEYPQETQYF | TGTGCCAGCACTTGGGTAGCGGGGGGCCAAGAATACCCCCAAGAGACCCAGTACTTC
TRBJ1-5 | NA | TRBV30 | NA | CAWSKRPGQPQHF | TGTGCCTGGAGTAAAAGGCCCGGGCAGCCCCAGCATTTT
TRBJ1-2 | few | TRBV7-3 | NA | CASSLTHGQDQGYPF | TGTGCCAGCAGCTTAACCCATGGGCAGGACCAGGGCTACCCCTTC
TRBJ2-6 | once | TRBV30 | TRBD1 | CAWGVGQGIAGANVLTF | TGTGCCTGGGGGGTGGGACAGGGCATCGCTGGGGCCAACGTCCTGACTTTC
TRBJ2-7 | NA | TRBV30 | NA | CAWTLGPYEQYF | TGTGCCTGGACACTAGGCCCCTACGAGCAGTACTTC
TRBJ2-6 | NA | TRBV30 | TRBD1 | CAWSGQGTSGANVLTF | TGTGCCTGGAGTGGACAGGGTACCTCTGGGGCCAACGTCCTGACTTTC
TRBJ1-1 | NA | TRBV7-2 | NA | CASSLGLGGRTEAFF | TGTGCCAGCAGCTTAGGGCTGGGAGGGCGAACTGAAGCTTTCTTT
TRBJ1-4 | large | TRBV7-6 | NA | CASSWTAYEKLFF | TGTGCCAGCAGTTGGACAGCTTATGAAAAACTGTTTTTT
TRBJ2-5 | NA | TRBV5-5 | NA | CASSLVSGGETQYF | TGTGCCAGCAGCTTGGTTTCCGGGGGAGAGACCCAGTACTTC
TRBJ2-1 | NA | TRBV7-8 | NA | CASSLAQLEGHEQFF | TGTGCCAGCAGCTTAGCGCAGTTGGAGGGACATGAGCAGTTCTTC
TRBJ1-5 | NA | TRBV4-2 | TRBD1 | CASSFTQGVQPQHF | TGTGCCAGCAGCTTCACGCAGGGGGTTCAGCCCCAGCATTTT
TRBJ1-2 | NA | TRBV28 | TRBD1 | CASSRQGNYGYTF | TGTGCCAGCAGTCGACAGGGAAACTATGGCTACACCTTC
TRBJ2-7 | once | TRBV6-7 | TRBD1 | CASRSPGQGSYEQYF | TGTGCCAGCAGGTCGCCGGGACAGGGTTCCTACGAGCAGTACTTC
TRBJ1-5 | once | TRBV30 | TRBD1 | CAWSTGTDGQPQHF | TGTGCCTGGAGTACGGGGACAGACGGTCAGCCCCAGCATTTT
TRBJ2-5 | NA | TRBV5-1 | NA | CASRAGASQETQYF | TGCGCCAGCAGGGCAGGGGCTTCTCAAGAGACCCAGTACTTC
TRBJ1-4 | once | TRBV25-1 | TRBD1 | CASSESTGGGEKLFF | TGTGCCAGCAGTGAATCAACAGGGGGCGGCGAAAAACTGTTTTTT
TRBJ2-5 | NA | TRBV18 | TRBD2 | CASSPERLASRETQYF | TGTGCCAGCTCACCGGAACGACTAGCTTCTCGGGAGACCCAGTACTTC
TRBJ2-5 | NA | TRBV6-1 | NA | CASSEVGSLKETQYF | TGTGCCAGCAGTGAAGTCGGGTCCTTGAAAGAGACCCAGTACTTC